Presented here are 19 T cell receptor beta chains from one specimen sequenced in a study of CD8 T cells in ankylosing spondylitis. TCRdb reprocessed the 5' RACE reads with MiXCR, giving one entry per CDR3 protein. The repertoire includes 450,000 to 550,000 distinct CDR3 sequences, under 5.5% of them detected once, and around 3.5% sits in the top ten. No antigens are known for them. Findings and limits, study-wide: For ankylosing spondylitis blood, a TCR beta motif of several highly homologous variants appeared characteristic.

Sequenced sample: blood, either unsorted or a sorted T cell fraction (not recorded which). The receptors come from a male donor with ankylosing spondylitis.

This clonotype has ten or more counts. J is TRBJ2-1 and V is TRBV6-5; the match to TRBD2 covers 9 bases. Looked up from germline, CDR1 is MNHEY and CDR2 is SVGAGI. The J segment lost 1 base and the V segment lost 0 bases, leaving 7 bases of the junction unmatched. The CDR3 length is 18 residues. The CDR3 bases are TGTGCCAGCAGTTACTCGTTTAGCGGGGGTTCTTCCTACAATGAGCAGTTCTTC. Encoded protein: CASSYSFSGGSSYNEQFF.

Many counts were recorded for this clonotype. The CDR3: CASSQAGGQGEQYF. The CDR3 coding sequence is TGCGCCAGCAGCCAAGCGGGGGGACAGGGGGAGCAGTACTTC. The V gene is TRBV4-3, the J gene TRBJ2-7; TRBD1 agrees at 10 bases. Germline assignment: CDR1 LGHNA and CDR2 YSLEER. With 1 base clipped from V and 7 bases from J, the junction kept 4 bases outside the gene matches. The CDR3 spans 14 residues.

There are a few counts of this clonotype. The chain carries TRBV7-8 and TRBJ2-6, with 10 bases that match TRBD1. This CDR3 is 18 amino acids long. Germline V gene sequence: CDR1 SGHVS, CDR2 FQNEAQ. The V gene end was trimmed by 4 bases and the J gene end by 1 base; junction bases not matched to a gene: 7. Written as DNA, the CDR3 is TGTGCCAGCAGCTCACGGACAGGGGGTGCATCTGGGGCCAACGTCCTGACTTTC. Translation gives CASSSRTGGASGANVLTF.

This clonotype showed up many times. The gene calls are TRBV4-3 and TRBJ2-4, with D possibly matching TRBD1 (6 bases). Per germline, CDR1 LGHNA and CDR2 YSLEER. This CDR3 is 17 amino acids long. V was pared by 4 bases and J by 2 bases, with 18 bases between. CDR3 amino acids: CASSPGTGPGTKNIQYF. DNA for the CDR3: TGCGCCAGCAGCCCTGGTACAGGGCCTGGGACCAAAAACATTCAGTACTTC.

This clonotype has at least ten counts. This rearrangement joins TRBV28 to TRBJ1-2; no clear D. The CDR3 has 12 residues. V gave up 1 base and J gave up 5 bases, with 5 bases separating them. CDR1 and CDR2 (germline): MDHEN, SYDVKM. CDR3 in amino acids: CASSLFLYGYTF. The CDR3 nucleotides read TGTGCCAGCAGTTTATTCCTTTATGGCTACACCTTC.

There are many counts of this clonotype. V and J are TRBV5-1 and TRBJ1-2, with TRBD1 matching 8 bases. J lost 7 bases, V lost 3 bases, and 8 bases had no gene match. Germline V gene sequence: CDR1 SGHRS, CDR2 YFSETQ. The CDR3 is made up of 14 amino acids. This CDR3 is CASSSYQGAGGYTF. The CDR3 DNA reads TGCGCCAGCAGCTCCTACCAGGGGGCAGGTGGCTACACCTTC. The full variable domain, rest sourced from reference TRBV5-1 and TRBJ1-2, is KAGVTQTPRYLIKTRGQQVTLSCSPISGHRSVSWYQQTPGQGLQFLFEYFSETQRNKGNFPGRFSGRQFSNSRSEMNVSTLELGDSALYLCASSSYQGAGGYTFGSGTRLTVV.

At least ten counts were recorded for this clonotype. The chain couples TRBV4-3 to TRBJ1-1; D uncertain. Germline V CDR1 and CDR2: LGHNA, YSLEER. The germline V and J ends were trimmed by 0 bases and 10 bases, with 15 bases remaining between them. The CDR3 has 14 residues. The DNA of the CDR3 is TGCGCCAGCAGCCAAGATGTAAGTTCTCCGGGAGCTTTCTTT. Protein: CASSQDVSSPGAFF.

This clonotype appeared many times. The chain links TRBV6-2 or TRBV6-3 to TRBJ2-5, with no clear D. Germline V gene sequence: CDR1 MNHEY, CDR2 SVGEGT. V was pared by 6 bases and J by 7 bases, with 12 bases between. CDR3 length: 12 amino acids. The CDR3 region is CASRSRVGTQYF. The CDR3 coding sequence is TGTGCCAGCAGATCTCGGGTTGGGACCCAGTACTTC.

By frequency in the sample, this clonotype is medium-sized. V usage is TRBV20-1 and J usage is TRBJ2-1; D unresolved. Looked up from germline, CDR1 is DFQATT and CDR2 is SNEGSKA (reference sequence). V was cut by 1 base and J by 10 bases, with 17 bases left in between. The CDR3 has 14 residues. Here the CDR3 reads CSARGLDRALEQFF. DNA of the CDR3: TGCAGTGCTAGAGGGCTAGATAGGGCTTTGGAGCAGTTCTTC.

This clonotype was found a few times. The CDR3: CASSPRLERGTDTQYF. As DNA, the CDR3 is TGTGCCAGCAGCCCCCGTCTCGAGCGGGGTACAGATACGCAGTATTTT. The genes are TRBV9 and TRBJ2-3; 7 bases fit TRBD2. V was pared by 4 bases and J by 3 bases, with 11 bases of the junction left unmatched. The CDR3 consists of 16 residues. The germline V gene has CDR1 SGDLS and CDR2 YYNGEE. Variable domain in full (rest from reference TRBV9 and TRBJ2-3): DSGVTQTPKHLITATGQRVTLRCSPRSGDLSVYWYQQSLDQGLQFLIQYYNGEERAKGNILERFSAQQFPDLHSELNLSSLELGDSALYFCASSPRLERGTDTQYFGPGTRLTVL.

This clonotype was counted ten times or more. V usage is TRBV5-1 and J usage is TRBJ2-3; the D is unclear. The germline V gene encodes CDR1 SGHRS and CDR2 YFSETQ. V gave up 7 bases and J gave up 0 bases, with 12 bases separating them. The CDR3 is made up of 14 amino acids. CDR3 residues: CASGVEDSTDTQYF. The CDR3 region has the DNA TGCGCCAGCGGTGTCGAGGATAGCACAGATACGCAGTATTTT.

This clonotype was seen a handful of times. This chain connects TRBV15 to TRBJ2-3, with 8 bases fitting TRBD2. The junction had 4 bases not matched to a gene; V was cut back by 0 bases and J by 5 bases. The CDR3 contains 15 residues. CDR1 and CDR2 from the germline V gene are LNHNV and YYDKDF (reference sequence). CDR3 DNA: TGTGCCACCAGCAGAGATCCCGGGGGGGAAGATACGCAGTATTTT. It yields the protein CATSRDPGGEDTQYF.

This clonotype occurred a few times. The chain recombines TRBV4-2 with TRBJ2-7, with 9 bases lining up with TRBD1. This CDR3 is 15 amino acids long. Germline assignment: CDR1 LGHNA and CDR2 YNFKEQ. Trimming at V came to 3 bases and at J to 7 bases, leaving 10 bases not matched to a gene. The CDR3 DNA reads as TGTGCCAGCAGCCAGCTACTAGGGACAGGGAGGGAGCAGTACTTC. Residues: CASSQLLGTGREQYF.

This clonotype was counted a few times. This rearrangement joins TRBV5-1 to TRBJ2-5; 7 bases align to TRBD2. The CDR3 is made up of 14 amino acids. The trim removed 2 bases at V and 5 bases at J, leaving 6 bases unmatched. Germline V gene lookup returns CDR1 SGHRS and CDR2 YFSETQ. DNA for the CDR3: TGCGCCAGCAGCTTCGGCGGGAGTGAGGAGACCCAGTACTTC. Its protein product is CASSFGGSEETQYF.

This clonotype has at least ten counts. The V and J genes are TRBV20-1 and TRBJ2-3; tentatively, D is TRBD2 (5 bases). The germline CDR1 and CDR2 sequences are DFQATT and SNEGSKA (reference sequence). The CDR3 runs 14 residues. V gave up 6 bases and J gave up 2 bases, with 15 bases separating them. The CDR3 spells CSAADFLSTDTQYF. CDR3 in DNA: TGCAGTGCCGCGGACTTCCTCTCCACAGATACGCAGTATTTT.

This clonotype was counted at least ten times. CDR3: CASSFTGSGYTF. DNA of the CDR3: TGTGCCAGCAGCTTTACAGGTAGCGGCTACACCTTC. This chain uses TRBV7-2 with TRBJ1-2, with a weak D call TRBD1 (5 bases). This CDR3 spans 12 amino acids. V was cut by 3 bases and J by 8 bases, with 10 bases left in between. Germline CDR1 is SGHTA and CDR2 is FQGNSA.

In its sample, this clonotype was seen a few times. The V call is TRBV29-1, the J call TRBJ2-3; 8 bases are a match to TRBD2. The CDR3 has 13 amino acids. The germline gives CDR1 SQVTM, CDR2 ANQGSEA. CDR3 in DNA: TGCAGTTCGGGGGGGGGCCAGGGAGATACGCAGTATTTT. Its translation is CSSGGGQGDTQYF.

This clonotype was picked up many times. This sequence joins TRBV28 and TRBJ2-7; 10 bases align to TRBD1. Unmatched junction bases numbered 8, after V lost 4 bases and J lost 5 bases. Germline assignment: CDR1 MDHEN and CDR2 SYDVKM. The CDR3 is made up of 15 amino acids. Written as DNA, the CDR3 is TGTGCCAGCAGTTCCCGGGACAGGGGTTTCCACGAGCAGTACTTC. Translating gives CASSSRDRGFHEQYF.

This clonotype was picked up a small number of times. This sequence joins TRBV12-3 or TRBV12-4 and TRBJ2-7; D may be TRBD1 (5 bases). Trimming left V 5 bases short and J 2 bases short, with 13 bases between. The CDR3 spans 14 residues. CDR3: CASSRDSTAYEQYF. The CDR3 DNA sequence: TGTGCCAGCAGTCGCGACAGTACTGCCTACGAGCAGTACTTC.